Here is one TCR beta chain with its context. Its specificity is unknown. Trimming pared 5 bases from V and 0 bases from J, leaving 16 bases between. There are 16 residues in the CDR3. Looked up from germline, CDR1 is SGHNT and CDR2 is YYREEE (reference sequence). This sample was included in a study of T cell responses to AZD1222 COVID-19 vaccine. Findings of the study overall: White British donors predominated, females outnumbered males, and clonal diversity was possibly underestimated. Researchers took repertoire samples only after the peak T cell response had come.

Generated by immunoSEQ multiplex PCR, the TCRdb table keeps only in-frame clones and is missing some. Altogether around 61,000 clones are present, 70% to 90% being singletons, with the ten largest covering around 15%. The starting material was peripheral blood, obtained on day 0 of AZD1222 vaccination. The sequence was obtained from an adult in good health. V is TRBV5-4 and J is TRBJ2-3, with TRBD2 as a possible D gene (6 bases). The CDR3 DNA reads as TGTGCCAGCAGACTCGGGACTGATCGTAGCACAGATACGCAGTATTTT. Amino acid sequence: CASRLGTDRSTDTQYF.